This TCR beta chain was captured by sequencing in a study of T cells in Graves' hyperthyroidism and ophthalmopathy. There were TCR beta CDR3 regions amplified from RNA transcripts. The HTBI primer set served for first-round RT-PCR of the TCR CDR3. TCRdb fed the multiplex PCR reads into MiXCR, producing one record per CDR3 protein. Altogether a few hundred thousand distinct CDR3 sequences are present, roughly 21% being singletons, with the ten largest covering around 48%. The CDR3 loop spans 20 amino acids. The germline CDR1 and CDR2 sequences are SGHVS and FQNEAQ. V lost 3 bases to trimming and J lost 0 bases, with 21 bases between them.

The sequencing sample was made of blood. This chain uses TRBV7-8 with TRBJ2-6, with D tentatively TRBD1 (5 bases). The source of this sequence is a woman aged 50 to 60 with Graves' hyperthyroidism. The CDR3 DNA reads as TGTGCCAGCAGCTTTCACCCTTACGACAGTTCCGACTCTGGGGCCAACGTCCTGACTTTC. Its protein product is CASSFHPYDSSDSGANVLTF.